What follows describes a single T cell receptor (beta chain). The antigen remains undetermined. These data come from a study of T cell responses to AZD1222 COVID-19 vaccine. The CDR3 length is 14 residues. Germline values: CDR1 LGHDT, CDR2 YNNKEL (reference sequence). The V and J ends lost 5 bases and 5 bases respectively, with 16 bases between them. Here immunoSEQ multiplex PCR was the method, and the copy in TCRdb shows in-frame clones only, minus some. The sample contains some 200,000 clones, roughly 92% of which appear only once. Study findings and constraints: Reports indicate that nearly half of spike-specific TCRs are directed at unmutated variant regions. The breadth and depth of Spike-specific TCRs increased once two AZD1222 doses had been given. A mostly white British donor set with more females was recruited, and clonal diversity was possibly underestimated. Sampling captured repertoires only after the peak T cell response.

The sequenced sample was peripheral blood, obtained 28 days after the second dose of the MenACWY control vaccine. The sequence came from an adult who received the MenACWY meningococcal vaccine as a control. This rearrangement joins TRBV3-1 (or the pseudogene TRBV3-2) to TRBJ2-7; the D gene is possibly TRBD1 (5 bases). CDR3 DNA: TGTGCCAGCAGCTATAGCCCAGGGAACGACGAGCAGTACTTC. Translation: CASSYSPGNDEQYF.